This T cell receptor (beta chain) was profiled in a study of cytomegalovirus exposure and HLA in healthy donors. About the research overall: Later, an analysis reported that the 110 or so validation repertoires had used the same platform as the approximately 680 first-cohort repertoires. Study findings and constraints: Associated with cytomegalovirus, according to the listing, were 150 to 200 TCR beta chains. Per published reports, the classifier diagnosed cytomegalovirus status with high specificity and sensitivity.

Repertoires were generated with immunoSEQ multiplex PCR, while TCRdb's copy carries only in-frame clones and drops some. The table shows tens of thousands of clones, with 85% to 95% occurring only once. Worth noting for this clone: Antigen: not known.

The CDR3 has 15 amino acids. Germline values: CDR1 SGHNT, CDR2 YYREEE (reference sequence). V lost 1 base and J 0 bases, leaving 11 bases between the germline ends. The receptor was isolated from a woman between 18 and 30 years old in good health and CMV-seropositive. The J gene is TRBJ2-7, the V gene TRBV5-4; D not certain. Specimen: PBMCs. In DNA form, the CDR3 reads TGTGCCAGCAGCTTGCACGGGTTGAGCTCCTACGAGCAGTACTTC. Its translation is CASSLHGLSSYEQYF.